A single T cell receptor (beta chain) is shown here with its context. J lost 5 bases, V lost 6 bases, and 9 bases had no gene match. Germline V gene lookup returns CDR1 MNHEY and CDR2 SMNVEV (reference sequence). CDR3 length: 16 amino acids. This record comes from a study of blood T cell repertoires in COVID-19. Study context: PBMCs, B-cell-depleted T cells, or T cells provided the cDNA or gDNA that made up the material.

Profiling relied on immunoSEQ multiplex PCR, and the TCRdb table lists in-frame clones only, not all of them. The sample has fewer than 150,000 clones; approximately 83% are singletons. The rearrangement joins TRBV27 to TRBJ2-5; 13 nucleotides align to TRBD2. This clonotype was obtained from a woman aged 45-59 years who had recovered from COVID-19. What was sequenced was peripheral blood. CDR3 bases: TGTGCCAGCAGACATCAGGGACTAGCGGGGTCGGAGACCCAGTACTTC. Amino acids: CASRHQGLAGSETQYF.